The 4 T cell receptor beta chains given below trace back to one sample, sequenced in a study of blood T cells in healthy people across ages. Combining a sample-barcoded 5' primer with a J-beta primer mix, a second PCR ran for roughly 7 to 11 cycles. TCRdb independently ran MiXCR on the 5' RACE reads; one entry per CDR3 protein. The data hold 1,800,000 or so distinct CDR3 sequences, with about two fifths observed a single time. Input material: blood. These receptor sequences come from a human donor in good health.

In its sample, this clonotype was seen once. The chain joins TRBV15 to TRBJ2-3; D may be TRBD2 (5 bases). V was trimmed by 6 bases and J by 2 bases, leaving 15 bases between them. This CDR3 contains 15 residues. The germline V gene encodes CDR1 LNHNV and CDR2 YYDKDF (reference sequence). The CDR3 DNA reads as TGTGCCACCAGGCCCCAAGGACTTCTCACAGATACGCAGTATTTT. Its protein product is CATRPQGLLTDTQYF.

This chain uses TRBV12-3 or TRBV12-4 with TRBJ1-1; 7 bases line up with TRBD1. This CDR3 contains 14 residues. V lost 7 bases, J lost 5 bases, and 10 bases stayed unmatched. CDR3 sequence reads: CASTRTTGRTEAFF. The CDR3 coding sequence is TGTGCCAGCACCCGAACGACAGGGCGGACTGAAGCTTTCTTT.

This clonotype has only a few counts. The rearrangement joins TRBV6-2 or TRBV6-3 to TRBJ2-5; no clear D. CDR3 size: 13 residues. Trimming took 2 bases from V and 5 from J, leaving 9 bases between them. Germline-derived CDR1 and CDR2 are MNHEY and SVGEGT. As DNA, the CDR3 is TGTGCCAGCAGTTACGCCTTTTCTGAGACCCAGTACTTC. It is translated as CASSYAFSETQYF.

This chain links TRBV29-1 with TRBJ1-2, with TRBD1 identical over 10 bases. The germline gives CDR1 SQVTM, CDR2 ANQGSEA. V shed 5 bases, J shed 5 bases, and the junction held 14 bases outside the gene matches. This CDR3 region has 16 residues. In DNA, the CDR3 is TGCAGCGTTTTCGCATCCGAGGGGACAGGGGAATATGGCTACACCTTC. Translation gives CSVFASEGTGEYGYTF.